These 25 T cell receptor beta chains share one sample of origin, sequenced in a study of blood T cell repertoires in COVID-19. The method was immunoSEQ multiplex PCR; TCRdb's version includes in-frame clones alone and lacks a portion of them. The sample records 95,000 to 110,000 clones, roughly 84% being singletons. Input material: peripheral blood. The receptors come from a human donor in a cohort sampled during active COVID-19.

The chain has TRBV3-1 (or the pseudogene TRBV3-2) and TRBJ2-7, with 8 bases that match TRBD2. V shed 1 base and J 2 bases; nucleotides not matched to a gene: 7. CDR1 and CDR2 (germline): LGHDT, YNNKEL (reference sequence). The CDR3 runs 16 residues. Here the CDR3 DNA reads TGTGCCAGCAGCCAAGCTGGAGCGGGAGCGGCCTACGAGCAGTACTTC. This gives the protein CASSQAGAGAAYEQYF.

The chain joins TRBV6-1 to TRBJ2-5; TRBD2 might be the D (7 bases). In germline, CDR1 is MNHNS, CDR2 SASEGT. V was trimmed by 1 base and J by 13 bases, leaving 13 bases between them. This CDR3 contains 12 residues. The CDR3: CASSEGAGGRYF. The CDR3 region has the DNA TGTGCCAGCAGTGAAGGGGCCGGGGGGCGGTACTTC.

V and J are TRBV10-3 and TRBJ2-3; D is perhaps TRBD1 (5 bases). This CDR3 spans 13 amino acids. The ends were cut back, 3 bases at V and 6 bases at J, with 10 bases in the middle. Germline CDR1 and CDR2: ENHRY and SYGVKD. CDR3: CAISEFRVDTQYF. The CDR3 nucleotides are TGTGCCATCAGTGAATTCAGGGTTGATACGCAGTATTTT.

V and J are TRBV3-1 (or the pseudogene TRBV3-2) and TRBJ2-2, with a possible D match to TRBD1 (5 bases). V was cut by 7 bases and J by 14 bases, with 17 bases left in between. Germline CDR1 LGHDT, CDR2 YNNKEL (reference sequence). The CDR3 runs to 12 residues. This CDR3 reads CASTQGSSRLFF. The CDR3 bases are TGTGCCAGCACTCAGGGTAGCAGCCGTCTGTTTTTT.

DNA for the CDR3: TGTGCCAGCAGCTTCGCACAGGGGGTTCCTAGTAACGAGCAGTACTTC. Translating it yields CASSFAQGVPSNEQYF. The V call is TRBV7-9, the J call TRBJ2-7; 8 bases line up with TRBD1. CDR3 size: 16 residues. Germline CDR1 is SEHNR and CDR2 is FQNEAQ (reference sequence). V shed 3 bases and J 5 bases; nucleotides not matched to a gene: 12. The complete variable domain, with remaining parts taken from reference TRBV7-9 and TRBJ2-7, reads DTGVSQNPRHKITKRGQNVTFRCDPISEHNRLYWYRQTLGQGPEFLTYFQNEAQLEKSRLLSDRFSAERPKGSFSTLEIQRTEQGDSAMYLCASSFAQGVPSNEQYFGPGTRLTVT.

The V gene is TRBV12-5, the J gene TRBJ2-1; tentatively, D is TRBD2 (5 bases). CDR3 size: 13 residues. V lost 5 bases, J lost 7 bases, and 12 bases lay in between. Germline assignment: CDR1 LGHNT and CDR2 FRNRAP. CDR3 coding DNA: TGTGCTAGTGGTACGGGAATAGAGAATGAGCAGTTCTTC. Its translation: CASGTGIENEQFF.

This chain joins TRBV5-3 and TRBJ2-2, with D possibly being TRBD2 (6 bases). TRBV5-3 is labeled an ORF, and its function is uncertain. With 4 bases removed from V and 4 bases from J, the gap between germline ends came to 23 bases. The CDR3 sequence is 18 residues long. The CDR3 protein is CARSGMTRPGDPTGELFF. In nucleotides, the CDR3 is TGTGCCAGAAGCGGTATGACTAGACCAGGTGACCCCACCGGGGAGCTGTTTTTT.

The V gene is TRBV7-2, the J gene TRBJ2-3; 8 nucleotides agree with TRBD2. The CDR3 consists of 15 residues. Germline trimming cut 5 bases from V and 7 bases from J; bases unmatched to any gene: 11. Germline V CDR1 and CDR2: SGHTA, FQGNSA. The CDR3 loop is CASSGESGGGNTQYF. In DNA form, the CDR3 reads TGTGCCAGCAGCGGAGAGAGCGGGGGAGGTAATACGCAGTATTTT.

CDR3 amino acids: CASSPRLAGVTEEQYF. CDR3 coding DNA: TGTGCCAGCAGCCCCCGACTAGCGGGGGTCACGGAGGAGCAGTACTTC. The gene calls are TRBV7-9 and TRBJ2-7, with 12 bases matching TRBD2. Losses at the gene ends were 5 bases for V and 7 bases for J; bases not matched to a gene: 12. The germline gives CDR1 SEHNR, CDR2 FQNEAQ (reference sequence). The CDR3 totals 16 residues.

The CDR3: CASSPGTTAIDTQYF. Here the CDR3 DNA reads TGTGCCAGCAGCCCCGGGACTACAGCAATAGATACGCAGTATTTT. The chain combines TRBV3-1 (or the pseudogene TRBV3-2) with TRBJ2-3; 7 bases line up with TRBD2. The CDR3 totals 15 residues. The germline CDR1 and CDR2 sequences are LGHDT and YNNKEL (reference sequence). J was trimmed by 5 bases and V by 4 bases; bases with no gene match: 9.

The chain carries TRBV2 and TRBJ2-5; TRBD2 matches 11 bases. The CDR3 has 17 amino acids. Unmatched junction bases numbered 14, after V lost 7 bases and J lost 4 bases. Looked up from germline, CDR1 is SNHLY and CDR2 is FYNNEI. The CDR3 reads CASKPLAGGSWGETQYF. CDR3 nucleotides: TGTGCCAGCAAACCCCTAGCGGGAGGTTCCTGGGGAGAGACCCAGTACTTC.

The genes are TRBV7-8 and TRBJ2-3; TRBD2 might be the D (5 bases). The length of the CDR3 is 15 residues. The V end lost 6 bases, the J end lost 2 bases, and 15 bases lay between the germline ends. Germline V lookup: CDR1 SGHVS, CDR2 FQNEAQ. CDR3 nucleotides: TGTGCCAGCAGATCCCGGTCGGGGAACACAGATACGCAGTATTTT. Translating gives CASRSRSGNTDTQYF.

V and J are TRBV19 and TRBJ2-3; D not resolved. The CDR3 covers 13 residues. Germline V gives CDR1 LNHDA, CDR2 SQIVND (reference sequence). The germline V and J ends were trimmed by 6 bases and 3 bases, with 10 bases remaining between them. The CDR3 region has the DNA TGTGCCAGTAGGATGGTGGAGACAGATACGCAGTATTTT. Translating gives CASRMVETDTQYF.

The J gene is TRBJ1-2, the V gene TRBV7-8, with a weak D call TRBD1 (5 bases). The CDR3 length is 16 residues. Germline V gene data show CDR1 as SGHVS and CDR2 as FQNEAQ. V lost 3 bases and J lost 2, with 16 bases in between. CDR3 sequence: CASSLTRTPTNYGYTF. DNA for the CDR3: TGTGCCAGCAGCTTGACACGGACACCTACCAACTATGGCTACACCTTC.

The chain links TRBV28 to TRBJ2-5, with TRBD2 matching 8 bases. Trimming took 1 base from V and 5 from J; bases not matched to a gene: 9. Germline assignment: CDR1 MDHEN and CDR2 SYDVKM. This CDR3 has 16 residues. The chain's CDR3 is CASSLSPGGGRETQYF. The CDR3 nucleotides read TGTGCCAGCAGTTTATCCCCGGGAGGGGGTCGCGAGACCCAGTACTTC.

This chain joins TRBV7-9 and TRBJ2-1; 10 bases fit TRBD1. The CDR3 has 17 residues. Trimming removed 0 bases from V and 5 bases from J; junction bases left unmatched: 7. CDR1 and CDR2 from the germline V gene are SEHNR and FQNEAQ (reference sequence). The CDR3 nucleotides read TGTGCCAGCAGCTTAGCAACCGGGACAGGGGCCCACAATGAGCAGTTCTTC. Its translation: CASSLATGTGAHNEQFF.

This clone was observed a single time. This rearrangement joins TRBV28 to TRBJ2-7; TRBD1 agrees at 8 bases. After removal of 11 bases from V and 5 bases from J, the junction contained 14 bases not matched to a gene. Germline loops: CDR1 MDHEN, CDR2 SYDVKM. CDR3 size: 14 residues. The CDR3 bases are TGTGCCGTTCTTTCAGGGGGCGATTTCAACGAGCAGTACTTC. Amino acid sequence: CAVLSGGDFNEQYF.

This clone occurred once. This chain connects TRBV6-6 to TRBJ2-7; D remains ambiguous. V was trimmed by 8 bases and J by 2 bases, leaving 7 bases between them. Germline V lookup: CDR1 MNHNY, CDR2 SVGAGI (reference sequence). The CDR3 runs to 11 residues. The CDR3 loop is CASAKTYEQYF. CDR3 DNA sequence: TGTGCCAGCGCGAAGACCTACGAGCAGTACTTC.

The chain couples TRBV6-5 to TRBJ2-5; tentatively, D is TRBD2 (6 bases). The CDR3 has 13 amino acids. Germline CDR1 reads MNHEY; CDR2 reads SVGAGI. Trimming left V 4 bases short and J 5 bases short, with 11 bases between. CDR3 sequence (DNA): TGTGCCAGCAGTTCCCCCAGCGGGGAGACCCAGTACTTC. This sequence encodes CASSSPSGETQYF.

V gene TRBV10-3 combines with J gene TRBJ2-5, with D perhaps TRBD2 (7 bases). CDR1 and CDR2 (germline): ENHRY, SYGVKD. The length of the CDR3 is 18 residues. Trimming took 5 bases from V and 2 from J, leaving 24 bases between them. The CDR3 nucleotides read TGTGCCATCAGTAGCCCCGAGGGAGGGGGTTTAGGTCAAGAGACCCAGTACTTC. It is translated as CAISSPEGGGLGQETQYF.

The J gene is TRBJ1-5, the V gene TRBV2; 8 nucleotides match TRBD1. Unmatched junction bases numbered 7, after V lost 6 bases and J lost 6 bases. The CDR3 has 14 residues. From germline, CDR1 is SNHLY and CDR2 FYNNEI. The CDR3 protein is CASSAWTGSQPQHF. The CDR3 bases are TGTGCCAGCAGCGCCTGGACAGGGAGTCAGCCCCAGCATTTT.

The chain is built from TRBV7-2 and TRBJ2-3; 14 bases agree with TRBD2. Germline V lookup: CDR1 SGHTA, CDR2 FQGNSA. The CDR3 has 15 residues. Trimming at V came to 5 bases and at J to 6 bases, leaving 4 bases not matched to a gene. The CDR3 spells CASSPWTSGRDTQYF. The DNA for the CDR3 is TGTGCCAGCAGCCCCTGGACTAGCGGGAGGGATACGCAGTATTTT.

J is TRBJ1-5 and V is TRBV29-1; 11 bases align to TRBD1. Germline V gene data show CDR1 as SQVTM and CDR2 as ANQGSEA. V gave up 8 bases and J gave up 1 base; unmatched junction bases: 4. The CDR3 loop spans 14 amino acids. The CDR3 spells CSPGTGGSNQPQHF. CDR3 nucleotide sequence: TGCAGCCCAGGGACAGGGGGAAGCAATCAGCCCCAGCATTTT.

This clone turned up a few times. The chain has TRBV20-1 and TRBJ2-2; the match to TRBD2 covers 9 bases. CDR1 is DFQATT, CDR2 SNEGSKA, per germline (reference sequence). CDR3 length: 15 amino acids. The trim removed 3 bases at V and 1 base at J, leaving 3 bases unmatched. The CDR3 nucleotides read TGCAGTGCTAGTTCAGCGGGAGGGAACACCGGGGAGCTGTTTTTT. Translated: CSASSAGGNTGELFF.

The chain is built from TRBV14 and TRBJ2-1; D gene uncertain. Germline V gene sequence: CDR1 SGHDN, CDR2 FVKESK. The length of the CDR3 is 13 residues. The germline V and J ends were trimmed by 0 bases and 6 bases, with 6 bases remaining between them. As DNA, the CDR3 is TGTGCCAGCAGCCAAGACAGGTCCAATGAGCAGTTCTTC. Translating it yields CASSQDRSNEQFF.